The 6 T cell receptor beta chains given below trace back to one sample, sequenced in a study of T cells in Graves' hyperthyroidism and ophthalmopathy. Researchers took RNA transcripts and amplified the TCR beta CDR3 regions from them. HTBI primers were employed in a first-round RT-PCR of the TCR CDR3. One entry per CDR3 protein, called by TCRdb with MiXCR from the multiplex PCR reads. The sample comprises about 180,000 distinct CDR3 sequences, about 18% of which are singletons, and roughly 30% rests with the top ten. The sequenced material came from blood. Source of these receptors: a woman aged 45 to 65 with Graves' hyperthyroidism.

This clonotype was seen repeatedly, ten times or more. CDR3 nucleotide sequence: TGTGCCAGCAAGTGGGGGACAGGGGGTAATAACTATGGCTACACCTTC. Protein: CASKWGTGGNNYGYTF. The chain employs TRBV9 and TRBJ1-2; 11 bases agree with TRBD1. The CDR3 totals 16 residues. J gave up 1 base and V 6 bases, and 8 bases lay outside the gene matches. Germline values: CDR1 SGDLS, CDR2 YYNGEE.

This clonotype was seen ten or more times. The chain is built from TRBV7-9 and TRBJ1-1; a weak D match, TRBD1 (5 bases). Germline V gives CDR1 SEHNR, CDR2 FQNEAQ (reference sequence). Trimming removed 2 bases at V and 1 base at J, with 11 bases between. The CDR3 sequence is 15 residues long. This chain's CDR3 is CASSLRGGSNTEAFF. CDR3 sequence (DNA): TGTGCCAGCAGCTTACGGGGCGGATCGAACACTGAAGCTTTCTTT.

The chain combines TRBV19 with TRBJ1-1; TRBD1 matches 7 bases. Unmatched junction bases numbered 10, after V lost 6 bases and J lost 6 bases. The CDR3 consists of 14 residues. Germline V gene data show CDR1 as LNHDA and CDR2 as SQIVND (reference sequence). The DNA for the CDR3 is TGTGCCAGTAGAGGCAGGGGGTCAGTGGCTGAAGCTTTCTTT. The encoded protein is CASRGRGSVAEAFF.

This clonotype was found many times. The rearrangement links TRBV13 to TRBJ2-1; 11 bases agree with TRBD2. CDR1 is PRHDT and CDR2 is FYEKMQ in the germline V gene (reference sequence). CDR3 size: 13 residues. V lost 4 bases, J lost 10 bases, and 3 bases stayed unmatched. CDR3 in amino acids: CASSSTSGTEQFF. The CDR3 DNA is TGTGCCAGCAGCTCGACTAGCGGGACCGAGCAGTTCTTC.

This clonotype was detected ten times or more. The chain joins TRBV19 to TRBJ2-1, with D perhaps given as TRBD1 or TRBD2 (6 bases each). V gave up 6 bases and J gave up 2 bases, with 14 bases separating them. This CDR3 contains 15 residues. Germline V gene lookup returns CDR1 LNHDA and CDR2 SQIVND (reference sequence). The CDR3 DNA follows: TGTGCCAGTAGGAGGGGGACTGGGGCCTACAATGAGCAGTTCTTC. Translating it yields CASRRGTGAYNEQFF.

This clonotype was seen at least ten times. Here the CDR3 DNA reads TGTGCCAGCAGCGTAGAAGCGGGGGGGCACCGGGGGTATACGCAGTATTTT. Protein product: CASSVEAGGHRGYTQYF. The chain uses TRBV9 and TRBJ2-3, with 10 bases identical to TRBD2. Germline CDR1 and CDR2: SGDLS and YYNGEE. Unmatched junction bases numbered 11, after V lost 0 bases and J lost 7 bases. This CDR3 has 17 residues. Together with reference TRBV9 and TRBJ2-3, the CDR3 gives the full variable domain: DSGVTQTPKHLITATGQRVTLRCSPRSGDLSVYWYQQSLDQGLQFLIQYYNGEERAKGNILERFSAQQFPDLHSELNLSSLELGDSALYFCASSVEAGGHRGYTQYFGPGTRLTVL.